A selection of T cell receptor beta chains follows, all from one sample in a study of glioma-infiltrating T cells after dendritic cell vaccination. The repertoire was sequenced with immunoSEQ multiplex PCR; TCRdb's copy has only in-frame clones and lacks some. The sample has some 60,000 clones; around 85% are singletons. Sequenced here: blood, sampled after dendritic cell vaccination. Receptor source: a human donor with glioblastoma. Both conserved end residues are part of each CDR3. D genes are given only for firm matches. Clone size is given for some rows only: seen once, a few or many times, or a class if the clone is expanded.

once,TRBD1,TRBV12-5,TRBJ2-7,TGTGCTAGTGGTCCGCCGGGACAGGGAGGAAGCTACGAGCAGTACTTC,CASGPPGQGGSYEQYF
.,.,TRBV19,TRBJ1-3,TGTGCCAGTAGTATCGGGACATCCGTTTGGTCTGGAAACACCATATATTTT,CASSIGTSVWSGNTIYF
once,TRBD2,TRBV5-1,TRBJ2-1,TGCGCCAGCAGCTTGGATCTGATGAGCGGGGGGGGGAATGAGCAGTTCTTC,CASSLDLMSGGGNEQFF
.,TRBD1,TRBV5-1,TRBJ1-2,TGCGCCAGCAGCTTCTGGGACAGGGGTAGGGATGGCTACACCTTC,CASSFWDRGRDGYTF
.,.,TRBV7-8,TRBJ2-7,TGTGCCAGCAGCTTAGCGCTACAGTCCCACGAGCAGTACTTC,CASSLALQSHEQYF
.,.,TRBV7-2,TRBJ2-5,TGTGCCAGCAGCTTGGGGGGGCTGGAGACCCAGTACTTC,CASSLGGLETQYF
.,TRBD1,TRBV7-9,TRBJ2-7,TGTGCCAGCAGCCTGATGGGACAGTCCGCGGAGTACTTC,CASSLMGQSAEYF
.,.,TRBV6-8,TRBJ1-4,TGTGCCAGCAGTTGGGGGGACAATGAAAAACTGTTTTTT,CASSWGDNEKLFF
few,.,TRBV5-1,TRBJ1-3,TGCGCCAGCAGCTTGGTTGCAGGGCGCGGAAACACCATATATTTT,CASSLVAGRGNTIYF
.,.,TRBV7-6,TRBJ1-4,TGTGCCAGCAGCAGACAGACGGCAGATAATGAAAAACTGTTTTTT,CASSRQTADNEKLFF
once,.,TRBV11-2,TRBJ1-5,TGTGCCAGCAGCCCGTCAGGGAGCAATCAGCCCCAGCATTTT,CASSPSGSNQPQHF
.,.,TRBV7-9,TRBJ1-2,TGTGCCAGCAGCTTAGGATTTGCGGGGATGGACGGCTACACCTTC,CASSLGFAGMDGYTF
.,.,TRBV7-2,TRBJ1-6,TGTGCCAGCCTCCCCTTTGCGGACAGCAGGAATTCACCCCTCCACTTT,CASLPFADSRNSPLHF
.,TRBD1,TRBV5-1,TRBJ2-7,TGCGCCAGCAGCACTGGCCGGGACAGGGTATCTTACGAGCAGTACTTC,CASSTGRDRVSYEQYF
.,TRBD2,TRBV2,TRBJ2-2,TGTGCCAGCAGTGGACTAGCGAATAGGAACGGGGAGCTGTTTTTT,CASSGLANRNGELFF
once,.,TRBV11-1,TRBJ2-7,TGTGCCAGCAGCAAGGGGGGGGGTCCAACGTACGAGCAGTACTTC,CASSKGGGPTYEQYF
.,TRBD1,TRBV19,TRBJ1-1,TGTGCCGCCAGGGACCAGGGGGTGAACACTGAAGCTTTCTTT,CAARDQGVNTEAFF
.,.,TRBV7-2,TRBJ2-3,TGTGCCAGCAGCTCCGAGATGAAAGAAGGCACAGATACGCAGTATTTT,CASSSEMKEGTDTQYF
.,.,TRBV30,TRBJ2-7,TGTGCCTGGAGACCTAAACTGGGGAGGCGTTCCTACGAGCAGTACTTC,CAWRPKLGRRSYEQYF
.,.,TRBV6-6,TRBJ2-4,TGTGCCAGCAGTTCGCCAGGGGCAAACATTCAGTACTTC,CASSSPGANIQYF
.,TRBD2,TRBV7-6,TRBJ2-7,TGTGCCAGCAGCCCAGGAGTTGGTTCGGGGGGCGAGCAGTACTTC,CASSPGVGSGGEQYF
.,.,TRBV11-2,TRBJ2-1,TGTGCCAGCAGCCCATACAATGAGCAGTTCTTC,CASSPYNEQFF
.,.,TRBV11-2,TRBJ2-1,TGTGCCAGCAGCTCAGCGGCCTACAATGAGCAGTTCTTC,CASSSAAYNEQFF
.,.,TRBV6-1,TRBJ2-2,TGTGCCAGCAGTAAACCGGGACAGAACACCGGGGAGCTGTTTTTT,CASSKPGQNTGELFF
.,TRBD2,TRBV12-5,TRBJ2-5,TGTGCTAGTGGTTCGGGACTAGCGGGGGTACAAGAGACCCAGTACTTC,CASGSGLAGVQETQYF
.,TRBD1,TRBV5-1,TRBJ1-1,TGCGCCAGCAGCGGGGGGGACAGGGGGCTTTCTGAAGCTTTCTTT,CASSGGDRGLSEAFF
.,TRBD1,TRBV7-9,TRBJ2-6,TGTGCCAGCAGCTTTTTGGGACAGACCCCCAACGTCCTGACTTTC,CASSFLGQTPNVLTF
.,TRBD1,TRBV19,TRBJ1-4,TGTGCCAGTAAGCCCCTCACACAGGGGGAAGGTGAAAAACTGTTTTTT,CASKPLTQGEGEKLFF
.,.,TRBV5-8,TRBJ2-5,TGTGCCAGCAGCTTGTACGACAGGCTTCAAGAGACCCAGTACTTC,CASSLYDRLQETQYF
.,TRBD2,TRBV7-9,TRBJ2-7,TGTGCCAGCAGCTTAGCTAGCGGGGGCTACGAGCAGTACTTC,CASSLASGGYEQYF